This T cell receptor (beta chain) was found in a study of blood T cell repertoires in COVID-19. Across the whole study: Collection of acute and convalescent COVID-19 samples took place in the United States, Italy and Spain. PBMCs, B-cell-depleted T cells, or T cells provided the cDNA or gDNA that made up the material.

In the original workflow: Reference gene primer amplification gave estimated nucleated cell counts. Assay: immunoSEQ multiplex PCR; the TCRdb copy retains only in-frame clones and omits some. D and trimming were read from the DNA, whereas the V and J calls and clone size are those reported in that table. The sample carries some 210,000 clones, roughly 90% recorded once. CDR1 SGHTA and CDR2 FQGTGA come from the germline V gene. With 5 bases removed from V and 5 bases from J, the gap between germline ends came to 18 bases. The CDR3 is 15 amino acids. The sequence derives from a man between 60 and 75 years old who had recovered from COVID-19. V usage is TRBV7-3 and J usage is TRBJ2-5; possibly TRBD1 for D (6 bases). Sequencing used peripheral blood. In DNA form, the CDR3 reads TGTGCCAGCAGCATAGGACAGACCCGAGGGGAGACCCAGTACTTC. It is translated as CASSIGQTRGETQYF.